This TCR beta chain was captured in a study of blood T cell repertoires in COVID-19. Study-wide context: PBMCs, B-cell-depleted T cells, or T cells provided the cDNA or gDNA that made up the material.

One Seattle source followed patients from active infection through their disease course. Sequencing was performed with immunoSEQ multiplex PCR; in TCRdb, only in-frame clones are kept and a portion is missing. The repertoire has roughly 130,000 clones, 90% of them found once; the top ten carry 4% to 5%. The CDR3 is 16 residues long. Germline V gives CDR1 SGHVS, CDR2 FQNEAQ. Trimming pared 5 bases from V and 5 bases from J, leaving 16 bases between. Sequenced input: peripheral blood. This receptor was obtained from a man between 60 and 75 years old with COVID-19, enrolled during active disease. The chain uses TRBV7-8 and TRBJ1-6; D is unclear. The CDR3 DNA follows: TGTGCCAGCAGCACCCCCCGGGAGGGTAATAATTCACCCCTCCACTTT. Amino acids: CASSTPREGNNSPLHF.